This is a list of T cell receptor beta chains from one sample in a study of shared clonotypes between healthy human individuals. The assay was immunoSEQ multiplex PCR, and TCRdb's table has in-frame clones only and misses some. The data show millions of clones, with about 95% seen just once and approximately 0.13% held by the top ten. The material sequenced was naive CD4+ T cells sorted from blood. The origin of the receptors is a man aged 18 to 29 in good health. The CDR3 runs from the conserved cysteine through the conserved F or W. D genes are given only for firm matches. Not every row has a clone size; where given, it reads once, few, many or a size class.

CDR3 protein: CASSLAGLGNQPQHF
CDR3 DNA: TGTGCCAGCAGCTTAGCAGGGCTGGGCAATCAGCCCCAGCATTTT
D gene: NA
J gene: TRBJ1-5
clone size: NA
V gene: TRBV7-9

CDR3 protein: CASSEAPDRVRGYTF
CDR3 DNA: TGTGCCAGCAGTGAAGCACCAGACAGGGTTCGGGGCTACACCTTC
D gene: TRBD1
J gene: TRBJ1-2
clone size: NA
V gene: TRBV6-1

CDR3 protein: CASSLIRGTDTQYF
CDR3 DNA: TGCGCCAGCAGCCTCATTCGGGGCACAGATACGCAGTATTTT
D gene: NA
J gene: TRBJ2-3
clone size: NA
V gene: TRBV5-1

CDR3 protein: CASSLSGWGYTF
CDR3 DNA: TGTGCCAGCAGCTTGTCCGGGTGGGGCTACACCTTC
D gene: NA
J gene: TRBJ1-2
clone size: NA
V gene: TRBV7-9

CDR3 protein: CASGRGPYNEQFF
CDR3 DNA: TGTGCCAGCGGGCGGGGGCCTTACAATGAGCAGTTCTTC
D gene: NA
J gene: TRBJ2-1
clone size: NA
V gene: TRBV6-5

CDR3 protein: CATSRDRTGPGRPYEQYF
CDR3 DNA: TGTGCCACCAGCAGAGATAGGACAGGGCCGGGGCGGCCCTACGAGCAGTACTTC
D gene: TRBD1
J gene: TRBJ2-7
clone size: NA
V gene: TRBV15

CDR3 protein: CASSYRQFTGELFF
CDR3 DNA: TGTGCCAGCAGTTACCGACAGTTCACCGGGGAGCTGTTTTTT
D gene: NA
J gene: TRBJ2-2
clone size: NA
V gene: TRBV6-5

CDR3 protein: CASSLGGQGSEQYF
CDR3 DNA: TGCGCCAGCAGCTTGGGGGGACAGGGTTCCGAGCAGTACTTC
D gene: TRBD1
J gene: TRBJ2-7
clone size: NA
V gene: TRBV5-1

CDR3 protein: CAWSGGAYGYTF
CDR3 DNA: TGTGCCTGGAGTGGGGGGGCCTATGGCTACACCTTC
D gene: NA
J gene: TRBJ1-2
clone size: NA
V gene: TRBV30

CDR3 protein: CASSLAPAVGAGYGYTF
CDR3 DNA: TGCGCCAGCAGCTTGGCGCCGGCTGTCGGGGCGGGGTATGGCTACACCTTC
D gene: NA
J gene: TRBJ1-2
clone size: NA
V gene: TRBV5-1

CDR3 protein: CASSGGDRGRGETQYF
CDR3 DNA: TGCGCCAGCAGCGGGGGTGACAGGGGACGAGGCGAGACCCAGTACTTC
D gene: TRBD1
J gene: TRBJ2-5
clone size: once
V gene: TRBV5-1

CDR3 protein: CSVYSTSGNTGELFF
CDR3 DNA: TGCAGCGTTTATTCGACTAGCGGGAACACCGGGGAGCTGTTTTTT
D gene: TRBD2
J gene: TRBJ2-2
clone size: NA
V gene: TRBV29-1

CDR3 protein: CAWSVLRTSSGNQPQHF
CDR3 DNA: TGTGCCTGGAGTGTACTAAGGACCTCCTCGGGCAATCAGCCCCAGCATTTT
D gene: NA
J gene: TRBJ1-5
clone size: NA
V gene: TRBV30

CDR3 protein: CASISAGLGNQPQHF
CDR3 DNA: TGTGCCAGTATAAGTGCGGGGCTTGGCAATCAGCCCCAGCATTTT
D gene: NA
J gene: TRBJ1-5
clone size: NA
V gene: TRBV19

CDR3 protein: CACTAGGKVYEQYF
CDR3 DNA: TGTGCCTGCACAGCGGGAGGTAAAGTCTACGAGCAGTACTTC
D gene: TRBD2
J gene: TRBJ2-7
clone size: NA
V gene: TRBV30

CDR3 protein: CASSVRGRDSTQYF
CDR3 DNA: TGTGCCAGCAGTGTCCGGGGGCGGGATAGTACGCAGTATTTT
D gene: NA
J gene: TRBJ2-3
clone size: NA
V gene: TRBV2

CDR3 protein: CARQGYEQYF
CDR3 DNA: TGCGCCAGACAGGGCTACGAGCAGTACTTC
D gene: NA
J gene: TRBJ2-7
clone size: NA
V gene: TRBV10-2

CDR3 protein: CAWSRTGTGAYEQYF
CDR3 DNA: TGTGCCTGGAGTAGGACCGGGACAGGGGCCTACGAGCAGTACTTC
D gene: TRBD1
J gene: TRBJ2-7
clone size: once
V gene: TRBV30

CDR3 protein: CASSVRLANEQFF
CDR3 DNA: TGTGCCAGCAGTGTGCGCCTAGCCAATGAGCAGTTCTTC
D gene: NA
J gene: TRBJ2-1
clone size: NA
V gene: TRBV6-1

CDR3 protein: CASSPRTGKVYEQYF
CDR3 DNA: TGTGCCAGCAGCCCCCGGACAGGGAAGGTCTACGAGCAGTACTTC
D gene: TRBD1
J gene: TRBJ2-7
clone size: NA
V gene: TRBV5-4

CDR3 protein: CASSRSGNTGELFF
CDR3 DNA: TGTGCCAGCAGTCGCTCAGGGAACACCGGGGAGCTGTTTTTT
D gene: NA
J gene: TRBJ2-2
clone size: NA
V gene: TRBV11-2

CDR3 protein: CASSPGTSGQETQYF
CDR3 DNA: TGTGCCAGCAGCCCCGGGACTAGCGGTCAAGAGACCCAGTACTTC
D gene: TRBD2
J gene: TRBJ2-5
clone size: many
V gene: TRBV11-2

CDR3 protein: CASSDWTGVLRVF
CDR3 DNA: TGCGCCAGCAGTGATTGGACTGGAGTCTTGCGAGTCTTC
D gene: NA
J gene: TRBJ2-1
clone size: NA
V gene: TRBV10-1

CDR3 protein: CASSLAGEQYF
CDR3 DNA: TGTGCCAGCAGCTTAGCAGGGGAGCAGTACTTC
D gene: NA
J gene: TRBJ2-7
clone size: NA
V gene: TRBV7-9